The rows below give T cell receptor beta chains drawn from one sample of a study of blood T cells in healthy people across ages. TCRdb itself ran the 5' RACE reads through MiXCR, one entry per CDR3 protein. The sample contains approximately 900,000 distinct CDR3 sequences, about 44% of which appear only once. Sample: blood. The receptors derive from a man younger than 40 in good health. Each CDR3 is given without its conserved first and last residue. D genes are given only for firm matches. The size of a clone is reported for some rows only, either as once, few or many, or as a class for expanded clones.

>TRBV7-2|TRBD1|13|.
ASSLATTGDNEQF
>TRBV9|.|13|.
ASSVGTWSADEQY
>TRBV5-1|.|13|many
ASSLTGSSSYEQY
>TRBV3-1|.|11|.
ASSPVGQNIQY
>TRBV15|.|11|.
ATSRAPRETQY
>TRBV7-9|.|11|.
ASSSNWAYEQY
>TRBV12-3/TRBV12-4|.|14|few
ASSLTPVGAIYEQF
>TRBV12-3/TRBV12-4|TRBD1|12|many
ASSFGTASYEQY
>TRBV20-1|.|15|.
SATYKGDGLAKNIQY
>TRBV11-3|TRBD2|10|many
ASSLESGGVF
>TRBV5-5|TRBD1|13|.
ASSFSEGALSEQF
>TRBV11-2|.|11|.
ASSDGSQETQY
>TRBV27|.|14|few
ASSLERTEMGYEQY
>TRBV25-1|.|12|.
ASSEQDTFYGYT
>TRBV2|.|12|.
ASSDSALQETQD
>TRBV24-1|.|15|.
ATSDFRGGLAMNEQF
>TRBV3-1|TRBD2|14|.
ASSQERLAVSYEQY
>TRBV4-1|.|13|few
ASSQAGGSNQPQH
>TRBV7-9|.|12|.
ASSFETGLYEQY
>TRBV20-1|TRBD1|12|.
SARDPGQGNIQY
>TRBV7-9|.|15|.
ASSPVGSSSYNSPLH
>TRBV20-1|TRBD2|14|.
SARDKASGPIYEQY
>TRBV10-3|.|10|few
AISVETYEQY
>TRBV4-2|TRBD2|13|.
ASSQYAGGTDTQY
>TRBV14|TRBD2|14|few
ASSLLTSGVHNEQF
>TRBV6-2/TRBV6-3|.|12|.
ASSYSTISYEQY
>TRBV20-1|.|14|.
SAGGLALLSYNEQF
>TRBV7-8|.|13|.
ASSLRQENYNEQF